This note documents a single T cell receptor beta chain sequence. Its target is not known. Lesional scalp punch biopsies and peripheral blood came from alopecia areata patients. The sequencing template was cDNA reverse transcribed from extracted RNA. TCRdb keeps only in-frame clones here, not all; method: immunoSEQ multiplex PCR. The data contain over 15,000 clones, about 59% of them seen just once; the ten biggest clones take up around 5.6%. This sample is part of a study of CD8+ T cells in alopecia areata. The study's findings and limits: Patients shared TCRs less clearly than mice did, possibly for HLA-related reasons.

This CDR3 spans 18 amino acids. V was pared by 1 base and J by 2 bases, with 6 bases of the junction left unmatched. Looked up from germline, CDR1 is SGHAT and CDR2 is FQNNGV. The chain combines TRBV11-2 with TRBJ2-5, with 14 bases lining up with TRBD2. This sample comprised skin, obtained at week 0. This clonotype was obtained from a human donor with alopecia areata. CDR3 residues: CASSLGLAGGTLQETQYF. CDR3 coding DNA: TGTGCCAGCAGCTTAGGACTAGCGGGGGGGACTTTACAAGAGACCCAGTACTTC.